Below, 32 T cell receptor beta chains from the same sample are listed, as sequenced in a study of T-cell memory formation after mild COVID-19 (dated by TCRdb to about 2021). The library was produced with 5' RACE. Reads for this sample came from an Illumina NovaSeq 6000. TCRdb itself trimmed the public reads at Q25 with fastp, ran MiXCR and retained productive beta chains. Each record represents a unique CDR3 protein, reported with the most common genes and DNA among its rows. The sample contains some 300,000 distinct CDR3 sequences, 20% to 25% of them found a single time. The ten most abundant clones make up 21% of the sample. Sample: PBMCs or a T cell subset sorted from them (not recorded which). The receptors shown here come from a young man who had mild COVID-19 (a few samples of this study predate the infection). The sample titles of this study are shuffled in the database, so cell type and time point are left out; the donor was told from shared clones.

This clonotype has more than one count but fewer than ten. The V and J genes are TRBV9 and TRBJ2-3; possibly TRBD2 for D (6 bases). This CDR3 is 15 amino acids long. Germline V gene lookup returns CDR1 SGDLS and CDR2 YYNGEE. Trimming pared 7 bases from V and 2 bases from J, leaving 17 bases between. Written as DNA, the CDR3 is TGTGCCAGCGGCTTTAGTGGCGGGGCCACAGATACGCAGTATTTT. Protein: CASGFSGGATDTQYF.

This rearrangement joins TRBV7-8 to TRBJ2-1; 11 bases agree with TRBD2. With 7 bases clipped from V and 6 bases from J, the junction kept 11 bases outside the gene matches. The CDR3 spans 16 residues. Germline V gene lookup returns CDR1 SGHVS and CDR2 FQNEAQ. In DNA, the CDR3 is TGTGCCAGCACCCCAACTAGCGGGGGTGGAGGCAATGAGCAGTTCTTC. It encodes CASTPTSGGGGNEQFF. Using reference TRBV7-8 and TRBJ2-1 for the parts outside the CDR3, the full variable domain is GAGVSQSPRYKVAKRGQDVALRCDPISGHVSLFWYQQALGQGPEFLTYFQNEAQLDKSGLPSDRFFAERPEGSVSTLKIQRTQQEDSAVYLCASTPTSGGGGNEQFFGPGTRLTVL.

This clonotype has only a few counts. The chain carries TRBV18 and TRBJ2-1; TRBD2 matches at 12 bases. CDR3 length: 15 amino acids. CDR1 is KGHSH and CDR2 is LQKENI in the germline V gene. Trimming at V came to 6 bases and at J to 5 bases, leaving 5 bases not matched to a gene. The CDR3: CASSIGLAGNNEQFF. The CDR3 coding sequence is TGTGCCAGCTCGATAGGACTAGCGGGGAACAATGAGCAGTTCTTC.

V usage is TRBV20-1 and J usage is TRBJ1-1, with a weak D call TRBD1 (6 bases). CDR3 length: 14 residues. Germline lookup yields CDR1 DFQATT and CDR2 SNEGSKA (reference sequence). Trimming pared 2 bases from V and 6 bases from J, leaving 16 bases between. The CDR3 sequence: CSARRSTGSPEAFF. The CDR3 region has the DNA TGCAGTGCTAGACGGAGTACAGGGTCTCCTGAAGCTTTCTTT.

The rearrangement links TRBV5-1 to TRBJ2-1; 14 bases are a match to TRBD2. The CDR3 is 16 amino acids. The J segment lost 6 bases and the V segment lost 0 bases, leaving 2 bases of the junction unmatched. CDR1 SGHRS and CDR2 YFSETQ come from the germline V gene. The DNA for the CDR3 is TGCGCCAGCAGCTTGGCCGGACTAGCGGGGGGCAATGAGCAGTTCTTC. It is translated as CASSLAGLAGGNEQFF.

The V call is TRBV25-1, the J call TRBJ2-5; possible D gene TRBD1, 7 bases. Germline CDR1 MGHDK, CDR2 SYGVNS. The CDR3 length is 15 residues. Trimming pared 8 bases from V and 4 bases from J, leaving 20 bases between. The CDR3 reads CASCPTEGARETQYF. CDR3 sequence (DNA): TGTGCCAGCTGTCCGACGGAGGGGGCGAGAGAGACCCAGTACTTC.

The rearrangement uses TRBV29-1 and TRBJ2-5, with D possibly being TRBD1 or TRBD2 (5 bases each). CDR3 length: 13 residues. The V gene lost 3 bases and the J gene lost 1 base, with 9 bases spanning the gap. Germline V lookup: CDR1 SQVTM, CDR2 ANQGSEA. CDR3 in DNA: TGCAGCGTTGAGGGGGTCACCCAAGAGACCCAGTACTTC. It codes for CSVEGVTQETQYF.

V usage is TRBV7-9 and J usage is TRBJ1-6; weak D call: TRBD1 (6 bases). The CDR3 length is 15 residues. V was pared by 5 bases and J by 7 bases, with 15 bases between. Germline V gene data show CDR1 as SEHNR and CDR2 as FQNEAQ (reference sequence). CDR3: CASSLTGGQNSPLHF. CDR3 in DNA: TGTGCCAGCAGCCTCACGGGGGGGCAGAATTCACCCCTCCACTTT.

The J gene is TRBJ1-1, the V gene TRBV21-1; TRBD1, the D gene given by the table, was not confirmed from the DNA. TRBV21-1 is given as a pseudogene. CDR3 length: 15 residues. CDR3 in amino acids: CASSKPWTGQTEAFF. For the CDR3, the DNA is TGTGCCAGCAGCAAACCGTGGACAGGGCAAACTGAAGCTTTCTTT.

The table lists this clonotype with a few counts. The CDR3 region has the DNA TGTGCCAGCAGCCTGCGACAGGCTAGTTCACCCCTCCACTTT. This gives the protein CASSLRQASSPLHF. The chain has TRBV7-6 and TRBJ1-6; the D gene is possibly TRBD1 (6 bases). V was cut by 5 bases and J by 9 bases, with 14 bases left in between. The CDR3 loop spans 14 amino acids. Germline values: CDR1 SGHVS, CDR2 FNYEAQ.

This clonotype turned up a few times. The chain is built from TRBV15 and TRBJ2-5; perhaps TRBD2 as D (6 bases). Trimming removed 0 bases at V and 2 bases at J, with 10 bases between. Germline V gene data show CDR1 as LNHNV and CDR2 as YYDKDF (reference sequence). There are 15 residues in the CDR3. CDR3 sequence reads: CATSRDWGRQETQYF. In DNA, the CDR3 is TGTGCCACCAGCAGAGACTGGGGGAGGCAAGAGACCCAGTACTTC. The full variable domain, completed using reference TRBV15 and TRBJ2-5, is DAMVIQNPRYQVTQFGKPVTLSCSQTLNHNVMYWYQQKSSQAPKLLFHYYDKDFNNEADTPDNFQSRRPNTSFCFLDIRSPGLGDTAMYLCATSRDWGRQETQYFGPGTRLLVL.

This clonotype has a handful of counts. The chain has TRBV20-1 and TRBJ1-6; no reliable D call. In germline, CDR1 is DFQATT, CDR2 SNEGSKA (reference sequence). The CDR3 consists of 16 residues. V dropped 0 bases and J dropped 6 bases, with 15 bases sitting between them. The CDR3 spells CSARDQRKGPNSPLHF. The CDR3 DNA reads TGCAGTGCTAGAGACCAGAGAAAGGGCCCTAATTCACCCCTCCACTTT.

This clonotype was seen only a few times. V usage is TRBV5-5 and J usage is TRBJ1-1, with D tentatively TRBD1 (6 bases). Germline CDR1 and CDR2: SGHKS and YYEKEE (reference sequence). This CDR3 region has 15 residues. Trimming took off 0 bases at V and 11 bases at J, with 20 bases between the two ends. For the CDR3, the DNA is TGTGCCAGCAGCTTGGACTTAGACAGGAGGTTTAGTGCTTTCTTT. It yields the protein CASSLDLDRRFSAFF.

The chain employs TRBV4-1 and TRBJ2-1; TRBD2 agrees at 12 bases. The germline V gene encodes CDR1 MGHRA and CDR2 YSYEKL. Trimming cost V 3 bases and J 9 bases; bases outside gene matches: 9. The CDR3 has 16 amino acids. The CDR3 DNA reads TGCGCCAGCAGCCATACTAGCGGGGGGCCGATGGGTGAGCAGTTCTTC. Translating gives CASSHTSGGPMGEQFF.

The chain carries TRBV4-3 and TRBJ2-2, with 10 bases aligning to TRBD1. The CDR3 has 15 residues. Germline CDR1 LGHNA, CDR2 YSLEER. The ends lost 2 bases at V and 7 bases at J; junction bases unmatched: 4. In DNA form, the CDR3 reads TGCGCCAGCAGCCAAACGGACAGGGGGATCGGGGAGCTGTTTTTT. Translation gives CASSQTDRGIGELFF.

The rearrangement uses TRBV10-3 and TRBJ2-1; TRBD1 might be the D (5 bases). Germline V gene data show CDR1 as ENHRY and CDR2 as SYGVKD. The CDR3 length is 16 residues. With 3 bases removed from V and 5 bases from J, the gap between germline ends came to 17 bases. DNA for the CDR3: TGTGCCATCAGTGACCGCCAGGGCCGGGTCGACAATGAGCAGTTCTTC. Translating it yields CAISDRQGRVDNEQFF.

This chain uses TRBV11-1 with TRBJ1-1; D is perhaps TRBD1 (5 bases). The V end was cut by 5 bases, the J end by 5 bases, with 18 bases between. Germline-derived CDR1 and CDR2 are SGHAT and FQDESV (reference sequence). The length of the CDR3 is 15 residues. The DNA for the CDR3 is TGTGCCAGCAGCCCGGACCCGGGGCATAGGACTGAAGCTTTCTTT. Translated: CASSPDPGHRTEAFF.

Many counts were recorded for this clonotype. V is TRBV7-9 and J is TRBJ1-5; no firm D call. The CDR3 sequence is 15 residues long. Per the germline V gene, CDR1 is SEHNR and CDR2 is FQNEAQ (reference sequence). Trimming removed 0 bases from V and 1 base from J, with 7 bases in between. The CDR3 region is CASSLAGYSNQPQHF. The CDR3 DNA is TGTGCCAGCAGCTTAGCAGGGTACAGCAATCAGCCCCAGCATTTT.

The V call is TRBV6-1, the J call TRBJ2-7; unclear D gene. The CDR3 is made up of 13 amino acids. Germline V gives CDR1 MNHNS, CDR2 SASEGT. The V gene lost 9 bases and the J gene lost 0 bases, with 12 bases spanning the gap. The CDR3 region is CARRKRSSYEQYV. The CDR3 bases are TGTGCCAGAAGGAAGAGAAGCTCCTACGAGCAGTACGTC.

The genes are TRBV5-5 and TRBJ1-1, with no clear D. This CDR3 region has 14 residues. Germline CDR1 reads SGHKS; CDR2 reads YYEKEE (reference sequence). Deletions cut 2 bases from V and 1 base from J, with 9 bases between. The CDR3 DNA reads as TGTGCCAGCAGCTTCTCACCAGAGAACACTGAAGCTTTCTTT. Translation: CASSFSPENTEAFF.

This clonotype was detected a few times. The V call is TRBV5-4, the J call TRBJ2-3; 8 bases line up with TRBD1. The germline CDR1 and CDR2 sequences are SGHNT and YYREEE (reference sequence). This CDR3 is built from 16 residues. Germline trimming cut 0 bases from V and 5 bases from J; bases unmatched to any gene: 8. CDR3 region: CASSLGGQGRIDTQYF. The DNA for the CDR3 is TGTGCCAGCAGCTTGGGTGGACAGGGTAGGATAGATACGCAGTATTTT.

This clonotype has only a few counts. The rearrangement links TRBV9 to TRBJ1-4, with unresolved D. V was shortened by 0 bases and J by 5 bases, with 11 bases between the two germline ends. Germline CDR1 SGDLS, CDR2 YYNGEE. The CDR3 has 15 amino acids. The CDR3, as DNA: TGTGCCAGCAGCGTAGGAGGTCAAGAGAATGAAAAACTGTTTTTT. As protein: CASSVGGQENEKLFF.

This clonotype was counted a few times. The genes are TRBV9 and TRBJ2-5, with a possible D match to TRBD1 (5 bases). The CDR3 runs 16 residues. CDR1 SGDLS and CDR2 YYNGEE come from the germline V gene. V was shortened by 1 base and J by 5 bases, with 18 bases between the two germline ends. CDR3 nucleotides: TGTGCCAGCAGCGTATCCCCCAGGGTTACGGAGGAGACCCAGTACTTC. It yields the protein CASSVSPRVTEETQYF.

The genes are TRBV15 and TRBJ1-2; the D is unclear. Trimming removed 0 bases at V and 5 bases at J, with 4 bases between. Germline V gene sequence: CDR1 LNHNV, CDR2 YYDKDF (reference sequence). The CDR3 is 12 amino acids. CDR3 DNA sequence: TGTGCCACCAGCAGAGAAGGGTATGGCTACACCTTC. It is translated as CATSREGYGYTF.

The rearrangement joins TRBV2 to TRBJ2-6; D uncertain. Germline CDR1 SNHLY, CDR2 FYNNEI. This CDR3 is 11 amino acids long. The chain's CDR3 is CAGSGANVLTF. CDR3 nucleotides: TGTGCGGGGTCTGGGGCCAACGTCCTGACTTTC.

The chain carries TRBV4-1 and TRBJ1-1; TRBD1 matches at 7 bases. The CDR3 is 14 residues long. V lost 0 bases to trimming and J lost 5 bases; unmatched junction nucleotides: 3. The germline V gene has CDR1 MGHRA and CDR2 YSYEKL. This chain's CDR3 is CASSQEGGSTEAFF. The CDR3 DNA reads TGCGCCAGCAGCCAAGAAGGGGGCAGTACTGAAGCTTTCTTT.

The chain is built from TRBV5-1 and TRBJ1-3, with D tentatively TRBD1 (6 bases). The CDR3 extends over 16 amino acids. Trimming shortened V by 4 bases and J by 1 base, and 15 bases separated the two germline ends. CDR1 SGHRS and CDR2 YFSETQ come from the germline V gene. Here the CDR3 reads CASSPQGRGSGNTIYF. The CDR3 nucleotides read TGCGCCAGCAGCCCACAGGGTAGGGGTTCTGGAAACACCATATATTTT.

V and J are TRBV7-6 and TRBJ2-1; the match to TRBD2 covers 8 bases. The CDR3 is 17 amino acids. The germline CDR1 and CDR2 sequences are SGHVS and FNYEAQ. Germline trimming cut 3 bases from V and 0 bases from J; bases unmatched to any gene: 7. This CDR3 reads CASSLRERGSSYNEQFF. CDR3 nucleotides: TGTGCCAGCAGCTTGAGGGAGCGGGGGAGCTCCTACAATGAGCAGTTCTTC.

V usage is TRBV5-4 and J usage is TRBJ2-5, with a weak D call TRBD2 (7 bases). Trimming took off 3 bases at V and 3 bases at J, with 15 bases between the two ends. Germline V gene lookup returns CDR1 SGHNT and CDR2 YYREEE (reference sequence). CDR3 length: 15 residues. CDR3 in DNA: TGTGCCAGCAGCTCGGGGGGCGCATCTGAAGAGACCCAGTACTTC. It yields the protein CASSSGGASEETQYF.

This clonotype was found a few times. The V call is TRBV12-3 or TRBV12-4, the J call TRBJ2-7; tentative D call: TRBD2 (5 bases). The CDR3 consists of 13 residues. Trimming took 0 bases from V and 5 from J, leaving 8 bases between them. The CDR3 DNA is TGTGCCAGCAGTTTAGCGTGGACTGACGAGCAGTACTTC. It translates to CASSLAWTDEQYF.

The chain combines TRBV6-2 or TRBV6-3 with TRBJ1-5; no reliable D call. The length of the CDR3 is 14 residues. V lost 4 bases and J lost 3, with 10 bases in between. Germline CDR1 is MNHEY and CDR2 is SVGEGT. The CDR3 loop is CASSWTELNQPQHF. DNA for the CDR3: TGTGCCAGCAGTTGGACTGAACTCAATCAGCCCCAGCATTTT.

This clonotype was picked up a small number of times. The chain employs TRBV5-1 and TRBJ2-3, with D maybe TRBD1 (6 bases). The CDR3 has 15 residues. Trimming cost V 3 bases and J 1 base, with 12 bases left between them. Looked up from germline, CDR1 is SGHRS and CDR2 is YFSETQ. The CDR3 DNA reads as TGCGCCAGCAGCTCACGACAGGTCGGCACAGATACGCAGTATTTT. This gives the protein CASSSRQVGTDTQYF.